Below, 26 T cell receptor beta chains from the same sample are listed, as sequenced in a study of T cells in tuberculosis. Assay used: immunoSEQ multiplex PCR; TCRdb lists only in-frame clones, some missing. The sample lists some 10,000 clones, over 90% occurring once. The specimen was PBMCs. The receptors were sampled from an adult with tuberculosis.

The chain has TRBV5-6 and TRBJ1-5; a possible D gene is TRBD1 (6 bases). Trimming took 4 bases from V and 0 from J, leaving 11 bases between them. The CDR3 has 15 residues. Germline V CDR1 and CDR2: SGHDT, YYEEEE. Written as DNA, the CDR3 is TGTGCCAGCAGCACGGGACAATATAGCAATCAGCCCCAGCATTTT. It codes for CASSTGQYSNQPQHF.

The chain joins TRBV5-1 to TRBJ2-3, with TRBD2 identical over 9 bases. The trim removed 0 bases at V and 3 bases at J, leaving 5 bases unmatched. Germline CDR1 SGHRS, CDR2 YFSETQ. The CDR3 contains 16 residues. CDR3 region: CASSLAGAGGTDTQYF. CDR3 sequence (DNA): TGCGCCAGCAGCTTGGCCGGGGCGGGGGGGACAGATACGCAGTATTTT. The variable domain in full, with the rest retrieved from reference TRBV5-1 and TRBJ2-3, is KAGVTQTPRYLIKTRGQQVTLSCSPISGHRSVSWYQQTPGQGLQFLFEYFSETQRNKGNFPGRFSGRQFSNSRSEMNVSTLELGDSALYLCASSLAGAGGTDTQYFGPGTRLTVL.

CDR3 loop: CASSPGRDTGELFF. The CDR3 DNA follows: TGTGCCAGCAGCCCAGGGCGCGACACCGGGGAGCTGTTTTTT. The chain has TRBV7-6 and TRBJ2-2, with D possibly matching TRBD1 (5 bases). Germline CDR1 reads SGHVS; CDR2 reads FNYEAQ. The CDR3 contains 14 residues. Trimming left V 5 bases short and J 3 bases short, with 10 bases between. Supplemented by reference TRBV7-6 and TRBJ2-2, the full variable domain reads GAGVSQSPRYKVTKRGQDVALRCDPISGHVSLYWYRQALGQGPEFLTYFNYEAQQDKSGLPNDRFSAERPEGSISTLTIQRTEQRDSAMYRCASSPGRDTGELFFGEGSRLTVL.

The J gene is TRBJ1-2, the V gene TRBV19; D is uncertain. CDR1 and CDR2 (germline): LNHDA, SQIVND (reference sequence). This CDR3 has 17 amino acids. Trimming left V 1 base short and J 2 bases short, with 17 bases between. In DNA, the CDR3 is TGTGCCAGTAGTATAGGACCGAGACATCGTCCCAACTATGGCTACACCTTC. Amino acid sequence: CASSIGPRHRPNYGYTF.

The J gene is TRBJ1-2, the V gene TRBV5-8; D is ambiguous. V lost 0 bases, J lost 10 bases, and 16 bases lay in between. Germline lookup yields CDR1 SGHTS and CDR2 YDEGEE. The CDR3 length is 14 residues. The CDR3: CASSLVTLNPDYTF. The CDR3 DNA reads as TGTGCCAGCAGCTTGGTAACCCTAAACCCTGACTACACCTTC.

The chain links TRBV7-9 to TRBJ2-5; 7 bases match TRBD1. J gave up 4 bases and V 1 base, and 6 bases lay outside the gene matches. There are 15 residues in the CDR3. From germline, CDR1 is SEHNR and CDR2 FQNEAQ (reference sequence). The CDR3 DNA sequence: TGTGCCAGCAGCTTAGTGGATGCAGGGGGAGAGACCCAGTACTTC. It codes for CASSLVDAGGETQYF.

The CDR3 nucleotides are TGTGCCAGGAGGGGCGCTGGCGGGAGGAAGCTGAGAACCTACGAGCAGTACTTC. Translation: CARRGAGGRKLRTYEQYF. The genes are TRBV21-1 and TRBJ2-7; no DNA check was done on the table's D call, TRBD2. TRBV21-1 is deemed a pseudogene. The length of the CDR3 is 18 residues.

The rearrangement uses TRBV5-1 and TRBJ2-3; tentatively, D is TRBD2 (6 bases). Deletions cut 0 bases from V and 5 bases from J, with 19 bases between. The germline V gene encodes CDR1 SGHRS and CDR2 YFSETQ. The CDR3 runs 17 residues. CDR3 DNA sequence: TGCGCCAGCAGCTTGGGGGGTGCCGGGAGTGAGGGAGATACGCAGTATTTT. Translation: CASSLGGAGSEGDTQYF. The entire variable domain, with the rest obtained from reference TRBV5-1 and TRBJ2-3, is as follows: KAGVTQTPRYLIKTRGQQVTLSCSPISGHRSVSWYQQTPGQGLQFLFEYFSETQRNKGNFPGRFSGRQFSNSRSEMNVSTLELGDSALYLCASSLGGAGSEGDTQYFGPGTRLTVL.

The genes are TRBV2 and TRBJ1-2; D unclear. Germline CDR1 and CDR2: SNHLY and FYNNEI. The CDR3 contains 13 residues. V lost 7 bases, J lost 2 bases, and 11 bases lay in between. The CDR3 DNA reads TGTGCCAGCACGGGAAAAGGCAACTATGGCTACACCTTC. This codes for CASTGKGNYGYTF.

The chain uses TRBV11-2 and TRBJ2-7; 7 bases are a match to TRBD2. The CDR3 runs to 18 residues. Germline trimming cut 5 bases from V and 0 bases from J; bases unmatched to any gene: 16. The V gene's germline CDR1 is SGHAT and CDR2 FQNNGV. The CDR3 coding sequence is TGTGCCAGCAGCACGCGCTGGGGATATGAGCGGGGCTCCTACGAGCAGTACTTC. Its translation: CASSTRWGYERGSYEQYF.

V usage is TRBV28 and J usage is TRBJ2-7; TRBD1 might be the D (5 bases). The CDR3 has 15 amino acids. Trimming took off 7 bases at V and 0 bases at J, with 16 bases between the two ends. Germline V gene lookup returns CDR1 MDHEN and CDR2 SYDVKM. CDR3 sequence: CASIPSGYSSYEQYF. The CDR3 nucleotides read TGTGCCAGCATCCCTTCAGGGTATAGCTCCTACGAGCAGTACTTC.

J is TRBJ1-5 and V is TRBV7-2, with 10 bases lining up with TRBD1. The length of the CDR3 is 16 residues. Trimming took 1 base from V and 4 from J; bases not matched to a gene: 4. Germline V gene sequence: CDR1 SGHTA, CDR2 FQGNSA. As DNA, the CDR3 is TGTGCCAGCAGCTTAGTGGGGGACAGGGGTAATCAGCCCCAGCATTTT. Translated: CASSLVGDRGNQPQHF.

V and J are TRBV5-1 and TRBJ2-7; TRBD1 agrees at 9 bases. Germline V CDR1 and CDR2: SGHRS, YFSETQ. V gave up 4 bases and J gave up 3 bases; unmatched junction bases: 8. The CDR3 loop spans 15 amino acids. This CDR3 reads CASSDGTGSGYEQYF. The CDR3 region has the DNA TGCGCCAGCAGCGACGGGACAGGGTCTGGCTACGAGCAGTACTTC.

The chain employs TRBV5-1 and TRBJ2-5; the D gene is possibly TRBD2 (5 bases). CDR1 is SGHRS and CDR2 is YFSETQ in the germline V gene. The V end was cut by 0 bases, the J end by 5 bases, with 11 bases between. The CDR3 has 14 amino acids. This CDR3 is CASSLGGPSETQYF. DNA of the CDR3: TGCGCCAGCAGCTTGGGAGGGCCGTCGGAGACCCAGTACTTC.

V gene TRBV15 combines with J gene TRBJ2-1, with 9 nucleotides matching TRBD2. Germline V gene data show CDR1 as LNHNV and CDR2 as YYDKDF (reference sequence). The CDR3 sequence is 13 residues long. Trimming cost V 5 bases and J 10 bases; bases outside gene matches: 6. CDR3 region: CATSGDLAGEQFF. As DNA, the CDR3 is TGTGCCACCAGCGGGGATCTAGCGGGGGAGCAGTTCTTC.

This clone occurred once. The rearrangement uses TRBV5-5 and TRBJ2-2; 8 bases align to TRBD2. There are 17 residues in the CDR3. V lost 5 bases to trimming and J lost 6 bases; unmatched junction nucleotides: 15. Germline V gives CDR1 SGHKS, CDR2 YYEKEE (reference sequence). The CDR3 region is CASSYLSTSAGSGELFF. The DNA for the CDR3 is TGTGCCAGCAGTTATCTATCGACTAGCGCGGGGTCCGGGGAGCTGTTTTTT.

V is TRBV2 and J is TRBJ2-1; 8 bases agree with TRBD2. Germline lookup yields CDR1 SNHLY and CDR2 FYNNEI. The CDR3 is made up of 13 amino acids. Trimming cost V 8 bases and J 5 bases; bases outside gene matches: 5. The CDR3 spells CASERGLNNEQFF. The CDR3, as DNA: TGTGCCAGCGAGCGGGGGCTTAACAATGAGCAGTTCTTC. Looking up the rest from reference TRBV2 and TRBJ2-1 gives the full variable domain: EPEVTQTPSHQVTQMGQEVILRCVPISNHLYFYWYRQILGQKVEFLVSFYNNEISEKSEIFDDQFSVERPDGSNFTLKIRSTKLEDSAMYFCASERGLNNEQFFGPGTRLTVL.

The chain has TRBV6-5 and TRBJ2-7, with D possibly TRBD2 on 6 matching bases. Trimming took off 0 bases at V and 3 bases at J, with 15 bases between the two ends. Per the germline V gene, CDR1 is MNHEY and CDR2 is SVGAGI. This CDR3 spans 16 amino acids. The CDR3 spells CASSYSKVRGVYEQYF. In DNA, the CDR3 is TGTGCCAGCAGTTACTCGAAGGTGCGGGGAGTCTACGAGCAGTACTTC.

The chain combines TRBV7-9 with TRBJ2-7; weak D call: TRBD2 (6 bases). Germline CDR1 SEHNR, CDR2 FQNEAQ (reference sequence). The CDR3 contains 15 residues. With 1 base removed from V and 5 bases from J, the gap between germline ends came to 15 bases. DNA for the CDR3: TGTGCCAGCAGCTTAGGGAGGGTCAGAACCGACGAGCAGTACTTC. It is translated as CASSLGRVRTDEQYF. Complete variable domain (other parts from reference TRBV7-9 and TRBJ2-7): DTGVSQNPRHKITKRGQNVTFRCDPISEHNRLYWYRQTLGQGPEFLTYFQNEAQLEKSRLLSDRFSAERPKGSFSTLEIQRTEQGDSAMYLCASSLGRVRTDEQYFGPGTRLTVT.

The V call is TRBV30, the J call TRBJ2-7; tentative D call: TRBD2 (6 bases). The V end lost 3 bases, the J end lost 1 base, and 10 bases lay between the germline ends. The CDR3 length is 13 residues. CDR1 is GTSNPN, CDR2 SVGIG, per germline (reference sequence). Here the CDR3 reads CAWSAGGSYEQYF. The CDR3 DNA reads TGTGCCTGGAGCGCTGGGGGGTCCTACGAGCAGTACTTC.

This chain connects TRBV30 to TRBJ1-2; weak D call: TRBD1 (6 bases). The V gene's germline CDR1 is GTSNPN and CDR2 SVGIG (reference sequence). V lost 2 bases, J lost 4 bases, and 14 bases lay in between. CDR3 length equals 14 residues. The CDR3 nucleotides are TGTGCCTGGAGTCATAAGCAGGGGAGCTATGGCTACACCTTC. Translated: CAWSHKQGSYGYTF.

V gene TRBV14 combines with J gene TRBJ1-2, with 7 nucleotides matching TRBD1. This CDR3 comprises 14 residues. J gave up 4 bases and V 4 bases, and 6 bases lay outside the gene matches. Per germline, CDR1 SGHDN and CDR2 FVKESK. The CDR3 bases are TGTGCCAGCAGCCCACGACAGGGACTCTATGGCTACACCTTC. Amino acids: CASSPRQGLYGYTF.

The CDR3 DNA reads TGCGCCAGCAGCTTGGGTGGGGGCTGGGAGCAGTACTTC. Translated: CASSLGGGWEQYF. This sequence joins TRBV5-1 and TRBJ2-7, with a possible D match to TRBD1 (6 bases). This CDR3 has 13 amino acids. Germline V gene sequence: CDR1 SGHRS, CDR2 YFSETQ. V was pared by 0 bases and J by 7 bases, with 11 bases between.

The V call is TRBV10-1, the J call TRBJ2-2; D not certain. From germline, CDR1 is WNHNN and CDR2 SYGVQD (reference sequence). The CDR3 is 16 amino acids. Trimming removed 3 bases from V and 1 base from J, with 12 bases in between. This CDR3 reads CASSDGVDLNTGELFF. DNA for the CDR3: TGCGCCAGCAGTGACGGAGTGGATCTGAACACCGGGGAGCTGTTTTTT.

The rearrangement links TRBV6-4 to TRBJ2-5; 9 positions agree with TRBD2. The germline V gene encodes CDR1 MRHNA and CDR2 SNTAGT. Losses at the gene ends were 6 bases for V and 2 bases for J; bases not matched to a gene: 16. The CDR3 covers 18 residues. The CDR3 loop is CASRIYLGVAGEQETQYF. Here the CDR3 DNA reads TGTGCCAGCAGAATTTACCTTGGGGTAGCGGGGGAACAAGAGACCCAGTACTTC.

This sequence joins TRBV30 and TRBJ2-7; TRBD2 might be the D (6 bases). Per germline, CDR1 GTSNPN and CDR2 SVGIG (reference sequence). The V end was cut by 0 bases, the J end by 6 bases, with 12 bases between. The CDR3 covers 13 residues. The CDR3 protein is CAWSVSVEGEQYF. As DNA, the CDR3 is TGTGCCTGGAGTGTATCGGTGGAGGGCGAGCAGTACTTC.